Shown below are 27 T cell receptor beta chains from a single sample sequenced in a study of control samples from healthy donors and cancer patients. Sequencing was performed with immunoSEQ multiplex PCR; in TCRdb, only in-frame clones are kept and a portion is missing. The sample includes 100,000 to 150,000 clones, over 75% of them seen just once. Sequencing was performed on blood. The receptors here all came from a man aged 18 to 35 in good health.

The J gene is TRBJ2-1, the V gene TRBV19; the D gene is possibly TRBD1 (6 bases). Trimming shortened V by 6 bases and J by 5 bases, and 20 bases separated the two germline ends. This CDR3 is built from 16 residues. Looked up from germline, CDR1 is LNHDA and CDR2 is SQIVND (reference sequence). The CDR3 reads CASSPPRDKYDNEQFF. The CDR3 DNA follows: TGTGCCAGTAGCCCCCCCCGGGACAAGTACGACAATGAGCAGTTCTTC.

The chain recombines TRBV2 with TRBJ1-2; D not resolved. CDR3 length: 14 amino acids. Germline assignment: CDR1 SNHLY and CDR2 FYNNEI. V shed 2 bases and J shed 4 bases, with 11 bases lying between them. The DNA for the CDR3 is TGTGCCAGCAGTGAAAGGGCGGGAGGCTATGGCTACACCTTC. It specifies CASSERAGGYGYTF.

As DNA, the CDR3 is TGTGCCAGCAGCGCTGCCGGGACAGACTACGAGCAGTACTTC. Residues: CASSAAGTDYEQYF. This chain joins TRBV5-5 and TRBJ2-7, with 7 bases aligning to TRBD1. Germline lookup yields CDR1 SGHKS and CDR2 YYEKEE (reference sequence). The CDR3 is made up of 14 amino acids. Germline trimming cut 4 bases from V and 3 bases from J; bases unmatched to any gene: 7.

This sequence joins TRBV29-1 and TRBJ1-1; D not certain. The germline CDR1 and CDR2 sequences are SQVTM and ANQGSEA. The CDR3 extends over 15 amino acids. V shed 0 bases and J shed 5 bases, with 16 bases lying between them. In nucleotides, the CDR3 is TGCAGCGTTGAAGATTATAAGGGCGTGGGAACTGAAGCTTTCTTT. The encoded protein is CSVEDYKGVGTEAFF.

This clone turned up a few times. The V and J genes are TRBV5-8 and TRBJ1-5; 7 nucleotides match TRBD1. The junction had 13 bases not matched to a gene; V was cut back by 6 bases and J by 7 bases. Germline-derived CDR1 and CDR2 are SGHTS and YDEGEE. CDR3 length equals 15 residues. In DNA form, the CDR3 reads TGTGCCAGCACCGGGCGGGGGACAGTATCCCAGCCCCAGCATTTT. Amino acids: CASTGRGTVSQPQHF.

This chain links TRBV6-5 with TRBJ2-6; D ambiguous. Trimming removed 7 bases at V and 0 bases at J, with 7 bases between. Germline lookup yields CDR1 MNHEY and CDR2 SVGAGI. The CDR3 sequence is 14 residues long. CDR3 sequence: CASNLGSGANVLTF. DNA for the CDR3: TGTGCCAGCAATTTGGGCTCTGGGGCCAACGTCCTGACTTTC.

This chain connects TRBV3-1 (or the pseudogene TRBV3-2) to TRBJ2-3; D remains unclear. The CDR3 loop spans 13 amino acids. With 6 bases removed from V and 4 bases from J, the gap between germline ends came to 11 bases. Germline V gives CDR1 LGHDT, CDR2 YNNKEL (reference sequence). CDR3 sequence reads: CASSRPGADTQYF. CDR3 DNA: TGTGCCAGCAGTCGACCGGGCGCAGATACGCAGTATTTT.

J is TRBJ2-7 and V is TRBV2; TRBD2 is a possible D gene (5 bases). Germline loops: CDR1 SNHLY, CDR2 FYNNEI. The ends were cut back, 3 bases at V and 3 bases at J, with 12 bases in the middle. The CDR3 runs to 14 residues. The CDR3 loop is CASSESRVGYEQYF. DNA of the CDR3: TGTGCCAGCAGTGAGTCGCGGGTTGGCTACGAGCAGTACTTC.

The CDR3 here is CASSFQGAANTGELFF. DNA for the CDR3: TGCGCCAGCAGCTTCCAGGGGGCGGCGAACACCGGGGAGCTGTTTTTT. The chain has TRBV5-1 and TRBJ2-2, with 8 nucleotides matching TRBD1. From germline, CDR1 is SGHRS and CDR2 YFSETQ. With 2 bases clipped from V and 0 bases from J, the junction kept 3 bases outside the gene matches. This CDR3 is built from 16 residues.

This clone was detected once. V usage is TRBV28 and J usage is TRBJ1-1; perhaps TRBD1 as D (6 bases). Looked up from germline, CDR1 is MDHEN and CDR2 is SYDVKM. Trimming pared 4 bases from V and 6 bases from J, leaving 15 bases between. The CDR3 has 14 residues. This chain's CDR3 is CASSSHRDSPEAFF. CDR3 nucleotide sequence: TGTGCCAGCAGTTCTCACAGGGACTCCCCTGAAGCTTTCTTT.

The chain employs TRBV4-1 and TRBJ2-2; D possibly corresponds to TRBD1 (6 bases). V was shortened by 4 bases and J by 7 bases, with 13 bases between the two germline ends. Per the germline V gene, CDR1 is MGHRA and CDR2 is YSYEKL. The CDR3 sequence is 14 residues long. For the CDR3, the DNA is TGCGCCAGCAGCCGAACACAGGGCGGCGGGGAGCTGTTTTTT. Its protein product is CASSRTQGGGELFF.

This chain connects TRBV9 to TRBJ2-3, with D unresolved. CDR3 length: 13 amino acids. Trimming took off 0 bases at V and 6 bases at J, with 8 bases between the two ends. Germline lookup yields CDR1 SGDLS and CDR2 YYNGEE. This CDR3 is CASSVGLGDTQYF. The CDR3 bases are TGTGCCAGCAGCGTAGGGCTGGGGGATACGCAGTATTTT.

J is TRBJ1-5 and V is TRBV19; D not resolved. V lost 5 bases and J 1 base, leaving 9 bases between the germline ends. The CDR3 runs 14 residues. Germline values: CDR1 LNHDA, CDR2 SQIVND (reference sequence). DNA of the CDR3: TGTGCCAGTAGTGTGCCGGGGAGCAATCAGCCCCAGCATTTT. Amino acid sequence: CASSVPGSNQPQHF.

The chain links TRBV11-3 to TRBJ2-2; 7 nucleotides line up with TRBD2. This CDR3 contains 19 residues. Looked up from germline, CDR1 is SGHNT and CDR2 is YENEEA. J lost 2 bases, V lost 6 bases, and 18 bases had no gene match. The CDR3 nucleotides read TGTGCCAGCAGGTCCCCCCGGGACTACGTTTGGCACAACACCGGGGAGCTGTTTTTT. Residues: CASRSPRDYVWHNTGELFF.

This chain uses TRBV7-2 with TRBJ2-1; D assignment may be TRBD1 or TRBD2 (5 bases each). The CDR3 extends over 14 amino acids. The V end lost 5 bases, the J end lost 6 bases, and 14 bases lay between the germline ends. The germline gives CDR1 SGHTA, CDR2 FQGNSA. This CDR3 is CASSQTGTFNEQFF. Here the CDR3 DNA reads TGTGCCAGCAGCCAAACCGGGACGTTCAATGAGCAGTTCTTC.

This clone has just one count. The chain couples TRBV10-3 to TRBJ1-1; D remains unclear. V was clipped by 7 bases and J by 4 bases, with 7 bases between them. Germline CDR1 ENHRY, CDR2 SYGVKD. This CDR3 region has 11 residues. CDR3 amino acids: CAIKVSTEAFF. The DNA of the CDR3 is TGTGCCATCAAGGTTAGCACTGAAGCTTTCTTT.

This chain links TRBV30 with TRBJ2-3; D uncertain. V lost 1 base, J lost 6 bases, and 5 bases lay in between. This CDR3 spans 11 amino acids. Germline-derived CDR1 and CDR2 are GTSNPN and SVGIG (reference sequence). CDR3 sequence: CAWSAYDTQYF. CDR3 sequence (DNA): TGTGCCTGGAGTGCATACGATACGCAGTATTTT.

The V gene is TRBV5-1, the J gene TRBJ1-1; 8 positions match TRBD1. The V segment lost 4 bases and the J segment 0 bases; nucleotides outside the gene matches: 5. The CDR3 contains 15 residues. Germline V CDR1 and CDR2: SGHRS, YFSETQ. The chain's CDR3 is CASSPGQVVNTEAFF. The CDR3 bases are TGCGCCAGCAGCCCGGGACAGGTTGTGAACACTGAAGCTTTCTTT.

The chain carries TRBV2 and TRBJ2-7; no clear D gene. The CDR3 length is 13 residues. Germline assignment: CDR1 SNHLY and CDR2 FYNNEI. Trimming pared 4 bases from V and 6 bases from J, leaving 13 bases between. The CDR3 DNA reads TGTGCCAGCAGTGTCTGGGCGGAACCCGAGCAGTACTTC. Translating it yields CASSVWAEPEQYF.

This chain connects TRBV5-6 to TRBJ1-1; no firm D call. Trimming cost V 6 bases and J 1 base, with 13 bases left between them. The germline V gene has CDR1 SGHDT and CDR2 YYEEEE. There are 14 residues in the CDR3. CDR3 nucleotides: TGTGCCAGCACCCACGGACGGGCGAACACTGAAGCTTTCTTT. This gives the protein CASTHGRANTEAFF.

This clone was seen a few times. This sequence joins TRBV5-1 and TRBJ1-3, with D tentatively TRBD1 (5 bases). This CDR3 comprises 14 residues. The germline V and J ends were trimmed by 4 bases and 5 bases, with 13 bases remaining between them. Germline V gives CDR1 SGHRS, CDR2 YFSETQ. CDR3 protein: CASSNGDVRNTIYF. DNA of the CDR3: TGCGCCAGCAGCAATGGGGACGTCAGAAACACCATATATTTT.

The rearrangement links TRBV19 to TRBJ1-5; D remains unclear. The CDR3 runs 13 residues. Per the germline V gene, CDR1 is LNHDA and CDR2 is SQIVND (reference sequence). The V and J ends lost 7 bases and 1 base respectively, with 8 bases between them. The CDR3 DNA follows: TGTGCCAGTACCATATCGAGCAATCAGCCCCAGCATTTT. Translation: CASTISSNQPQHF.

This clone was counted between two and nine times. This chain joins TRBV6-5 and TRBJ2-3; weak D call: TRBD1 (6 bases). CDR3 length equals 15 residues. V lost 9 bases and J 0 bases, leaving 16 bases between the germline ends. The germline V gene has CDR1 MNHEY and CDR2 SVGAGI. CDR3 amino acids: CASETGTHSTDTQYF. The DNA of the CDR3 is TGTGCCAGTGAGACCGGGACACATAGCACAGATACGCAGTATTTT.

The genes are TRBV10-3 and TRBJ2-1, with D tentatively TRBD1 (6 bases). Trimming stripped 7 bases from V and 8 bases from J, with 15 bases between. The CDR3 is 13 amino acids. Germline loops: CDR1 ENHRY, CDR2 SYGVKD. In DNA form, the CDR3 reads TGTGCCATCAATCAACAGGGTGGCCATGAGCAGTTCTTC. Protein sequence: CAINQQGGHEQFF.

The chain joins TRBV11-2 to TRBJ2-7; D is ambiguous. The CDR3 extends over 12 amino acids. CDR1 and CDR2 (germline): SGHAT, FQNNGV. V lost 5 bases and J lost 3, with 8 bases in between. CDR3 nucleotide sequence: TGTGCCAGCAGCCCAATGGGCTACGAGCAGTACGTC. Translation: CASSPMGYEQYV.

The chain joins TRBV30 to TRBJ1-1, with 8 bases fitting TRBD1. The CDR3 sequence is 14 residues long. V lost 2 bases, J lost 7 bases, and 9 bases stayed unmatched. Germline V gene sequence: CDR1 GTSNPN, CDR2 SVGIG (reference sequence). CDR3 nucleotide sequence: TGTGCCTGGAGTAATTTTGACAGGGGTAATGAAGCTTTCTTT. Protein sequence: CAWSNFDRGNEAFF.

The chain joins TRBV29-1 to TRBJ2-7; 9 bases map to TRBD2. The CDR3 is 14 residues long. Germline V lookup: CDR1 SQVTM, CDR2 ANQGSEA. With V trimmed by 0 bases and J by 12 bases, 12 bases remained unmatched. CDR3 amino acids: CSVEDLSGGILRYF. In DNA, the CDR3 is TGCAGCGTTGAAGATCTTAGCGGGGGCATCCTTCGGTACTTC.